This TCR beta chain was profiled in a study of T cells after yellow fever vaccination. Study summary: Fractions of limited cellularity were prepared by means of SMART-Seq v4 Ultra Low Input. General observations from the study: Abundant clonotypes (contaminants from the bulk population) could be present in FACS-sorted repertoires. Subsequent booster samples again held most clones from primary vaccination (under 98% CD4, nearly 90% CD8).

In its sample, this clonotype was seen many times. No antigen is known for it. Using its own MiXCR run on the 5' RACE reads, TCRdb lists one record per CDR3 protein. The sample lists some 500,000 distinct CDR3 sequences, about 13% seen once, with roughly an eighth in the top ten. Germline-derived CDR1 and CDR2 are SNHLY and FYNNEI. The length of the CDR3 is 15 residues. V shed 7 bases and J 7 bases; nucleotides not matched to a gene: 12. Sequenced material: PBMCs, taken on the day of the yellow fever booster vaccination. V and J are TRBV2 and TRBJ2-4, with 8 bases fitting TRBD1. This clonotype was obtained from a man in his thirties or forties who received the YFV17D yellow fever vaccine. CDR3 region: CASKRQGSWGNIQYF. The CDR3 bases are TGTGCCAGCAAGAGACAGGGGAGCTGGGGGAACATTCAGTACTTC.